This entry concerns a single TCR beta chain. Its antigen is currently unknown. These data originate in a study of T-cell memory formation after mild COVID-19. Study as a whole: Among the donors, TCR clusters were largely specific to each donor. Study results and limitations: Those CD4+ clones that contracted were mainly in CM and EM (CD8+ ones in EMRA).

V was shortened by 3 bases and J by 9 bases, with 12 bases between the two germline ends. CDR3 length equals 13 residues. TCRdb reprocessed the 5' RACE reads with MiXCR, giving one entry per CDR3 protein. Of about 560,000 distinct CDR3 sequences listed, about a fifth are singletons. Sequencing input: PBMCs or a T cell subset sorted from them (not recorded which). The sequence came from an adult woman who had mild COVID-19 (a few samples of this study predate the infection). Cell type and time point are not known. The rearrangement links TRBV12-3 or TRBV12-4 to TRBJ2-1; no definite D call. The CDR3 DNA reads TGTGCCAGCAGTTTTTCGCCCGACGGTGAGCAGTTCTTC. Its protein product is CASSFSPDGEQFF.